This T cell receptor (beta chain) emerged from a study of blood T cell repertoires in COVID-19 (dated by TCRdb to the early 2020s). With respect to the entire study: The collaborator samples originated in the United States, Italy and Spain and spanned the acute and convalescent phases of COVID-19. The repertoires were released in a freely available public database meant as a resource for research on the immune response to SARS-CoV-2. Nearly every sample came with metadata listing a de-identified subject ID, COVID-19 status, age in years and sex. Samples were obtained from the ongoing ImmuneRACE study (first 160 participants) and from 1,254 subjects provided by 6 global collaborators. Deeply sampled blood TCRbeta repertoires from subjects exposed to, actively infected with, or recovered from COVID-19 were included in the dataset. Where available, HLA class I and class II types were obtained from metadata supplied by the sample provider rather than from assay-based typing. The prospective study material was composed of cDNA or gDNA derived from T cells, B-cell-depleted T cells, or PBMCs.

Collaborating institutions collected whole blood in K2EDTA tubes following their own protocols. For TCRbeta analysis, collaborator samples were shipped as frozen whole blood, as isolated PBMCs, or as DNA extracted from either sample type. Notes on this clone: The antigen it recognizes is unknown. Per-base qualities were not stored, and no clone one base away is much larger.

CDR1 and CDR2, per the germline V gene, are SQVTM and ANQGSEA. Including cysteine and phenylalanine, the CDR3 has 12 amino acids. Only the CDR3 DNA stays, 36 bases, in frame from base 1. V and J are truncated by 2 bases and 5 bases respectively, leaving an intervening sequence of 9 bases. The full study reports these points: The quantity of clinical and demographic metadata differed by source and by participant and was supplied without curation.

TCRbeta CDR3 regions were amplified from genomic DNA using the immunoSEQ Assay, a bias-controlled multiplex PCR. The authors' pipeline ran thus. The number of nucleated cells in each sample was estimated by amplification of reference gene primers within the assay. Sequence reads were collapsed and filtered to measure the absolute abundance of every unique TCRbeta CDR3 rearrangement. For each sample, productive Simpson clonality was calculated as the square root of Simpson's diversity index over productive rearrangements. Not all clones reach the TCRdb copy of this immuneACCESS table, which keeps in-frame sequences only. Checked studies attribute under half of the gap to unresolved V genes and leave the rest unexplained. That table gives V, J and clone size, and the DNA gave D and trimming. The sample table shows about 68,000 clones, and roughly 87% are seen once. The top ten constitute roughly 7.6% of the sample.

The receptor's source is a man aged 45-65 years with active COVID-19. The chain links TRBV29-1 with TRBJ2-5; the D gene is perhaps TRBD2, from 5 matching bases. Sample: peripheral blood. The CDR3 is CSVELAYETQYF. The DNA sequence is as follows: TGCAGCGTTGAACTAGCTTATGAGACCCAGTACTTC.